Following are 30 T cell receptor beta chains from one sample sequenced in a study of regulatory T cells in long-lasting Graves disease. The time point is: newly diagnosed GD, antithyroid drugs for less than 3 months. PBMC-extracted RNA yielded the TCR library. Combining iRepertoire HTBI primers with Arm-PCR of CDR3 regions, the authors built TCR beta libraries. TCRdb analysed the multiplex PCR reads with MiXCR anew, one entry per CDR3 protein. The sample carries 350,000 to 550,000 distinct CDR3 sequences, around 15% recorded once. The same sample was also used in a study of T cells in Graves' hyperthyroidism and ophthalmopathy.

Sequencing used peripheral blood mononuclear cells (PBMCs), obtained at new diagnosis, from a patient treated with antithyroid drugs. The receptors come from a woman in her 50s with Graves disease.

This clonotype was seen only a few times. A clone one base away is much larger, so this may be a read error. The rearrangement uses TRBV11-2 and TRBJ1-2; possible D gene TRBD1, 5 bases. Germline V gene lookup returns CDR1 SGHAT and CDR2 FQNNGV. V gave up 3 bases and J gave up 8 bases, with 16 bases separating them. The CDR3 is made up of 14 amino acids. CDR3 region: CASSFVTGERGYTF. CDR3 bases: TGTGCCAGCAGCTTTGTCACAGGAGAAAGGGGCTACACCTTC.

The table lists this clonotype with many counts. The V and J genes are TRBV2 and TRBJ2-7; no definite D call. The length of the CDR3 is 11 residues. CDR1 is SNHLY and CDR2 is FYNNEI in the germline V gene. V was pared by 5 bases and J by 4 bases, with 6 bases between. CDR3 region: CASSIGYEQYF. CDR3 in DNA: TGTGCCAGCAGTATAGGGTACGAGCAGTACTTC.

The V call is TRBV6-1, the J call TRBJ1-1; no reliable D call. CDR1 is MNHNS and CDR2 is SASEGT in the germline V gene. The CDR3 contains 14 residues. V dropped 9 bases and J dropped 1 base, with 15 bases sitting between them. The CDR3 DNA reads as TGTGCCAGTTCATTAGGACGGTCGAACACTGAAGCTTTCTTT. Residues: CASSLGRSNTEAFF.

This clonotype was observed a single time. A much more abundant neighbour one base away suggests this may be a read error. This rearrangement joins TRBV5-4 to TRBJ2-2, with D perhaps TRBD2 (5 bases). This CDR3 has 14 residues. From germline, CDR1 is SGHNT and CDR2 YYREEE (reference sequence). V lost 4 bases to trimming and J lost 6 bases, with 13 bases between them. The CDR3 nucleotides are TGTGCCAGCAGCGTGGGAGTAGAGGCCGGGGAGCTGTTTTTT. Translated, it gives CASSVGVEAGELFF.

The V and J genes are TRBV5-1 and TRBJ2-2; possible D gene TRBD1, 5 bases. Germline V CDR1 and CDR2: SGHRS, YFSETQ. This CDR3 contains 14 residues. V was pared by 2 bases and J by 4 bases, with 9 bases between. The chain's CDR3 is CASSLQATTGELFF. The CDR3 DNA sequence: TGCGCCAGCAGCTTACAGGCGACCACCGGGGAGCTGTTTTTT.

This clonotype was seen more than once but under ten times. This rearrangement joins TRBV10-3 to TRBJ2-7; D gene ambiguous. The V and J ends lost 2 bases and 4 bases respectively, with 12 bases between them. From germline, CDR1 is ENHRY and CDR2 SYGVKD. The CDR3 runs 14 residues. The CDR3 reads CAISEQWTQYEQYF. The CDR3 DNA is TGTGCCATCAGTGAGCAGTGGACCCAATACGAGCAGTACTTC.

This clonotype was detected ten times or more. This chain connects TRBV6-1 to TRBJ2-7; the match to TRBD1 covers 10 bases. V lost 6 bases and J lost 7; bases outside the gene matches: 12. Germline CDR1 reads MNHNS; CDR2 reads SASEGT. The CDR3 consists of 15 residues. CDR3 DNA: TGTGCCAGCAGCGACCGGGACAGGGGACGGGGAGAGCAGTACTTC. Translation: CASSDRDRGRGEQYF.

This clonotype was counted ten times or more. V gene TRBV30 combines with J gene TRBJ1-1; perhaps TRBD1 as D (5 bases). Germline V gene lookup returns CDR1 GTSNPN and CDR2 SVGIG (reference sequence). V was trimmed by 3 bases and J by 7 bases, leaving 18 bases between them. The CDR3 contains 14 residues. The CDR3 DNA reads as TGTGCCTGGAGAGTTCCCTCCGGGACGTATGAAGCTTTCTTT. Its translation is CAWRVPSGTYEAFF.

Only a few counts were recorded for this clonotype. CDR3 nucleotide sequence: TGCGCCAGCAGCGGTAGCGTAAGCTCCTACAATGAGCAGTTCTTC. The encoded protein is CASSGSVSSYNEQFF. The gene calls are TRBV5-1 and TRBJ2-1; possible D gene TRBD2, 5 bases. Germline-derived CDR1 and CDR2 are SGHRS and YFSETQ. V gave up 4 bases and J gave up 0 bases, with 11 bases separating them. CDR3 length: 15 residues.

This clonotype was observed many times. The chain joins TRBV2 to TRBJ2-7; 7 bases align to TRBD2. CDR3 length equals 12 residues. Looked up from germline, CDR1 is SNHLY and CDR2 is FYNNEI. After removal of 7 bases from V and 7 bases from J, the junction contained 7 bases not matched to a gene. CDR3: CASKRLAKEQYF. The CDR3 bases are TGTGCCAGCAAGAGACTAGCTAAAGAGCAGTACTTC.

This sequence joins TRBV30 and TRBJ2-7; D remains unclear. The germline CDR1 and CDR2 sequences are GTSNPN and SVGIG (reference sequence). The CDR3 is 12 residues long. Trimming removed 2 bases from V and 3 bases from J, with 8 bases in between. CDR3 amino acids: CAWSIADYEQYF. The CDR3 DNA follows: TGTGCCTGGAGTATCGCGGACTACGAGCAGTACTTC. Looking up the rest from reference TRBV30 and TRBJ2-7 gives the full variable domain: SQTIHQWPATLVQPVGSPLSLECTVEGTSNPNLYWYRQAAGRGLQLLFYSVGIGQISSEVPQNLSASRPQDRQFILSSKKLLLSDSGFYLCAWSIADYEQYFGPGTRLTVT.

The table lists this clonotype with many counts. This chain links TRBV3-1 with TRBJ2-5; D is uncertain. V gave up 4 bases and J gave up 3 bases, with 12 bases separating them. Per germline, CDR1 LGHDT and CDR2 YNNKEL (reference sequence). The CDR3 runs to 14 residues. Written as DNA, the CDR3 is TGTGCCAGCAGCCCCCGTCCTGGGGAAGAGACCCAGTACTTC. Protein product: CASSPRPGEETQYF.

J is TRBJ2-7 and V is TRBV6-1, with 8 bases aligning to TRBD1. Trimming took 4 bases from V and 0 from J; bases not matched to a gene: 14. Germline lookup yields CDR1 MNHNS and CDR2 SASEGT. The length of the CDR3 is 18 residues. The CDR3 is CASSGGTGGTVNSYEQYF. CDR3 sequence (DNA): TGTGCCAGCAGTGGGGGCACAGGGGGAACCGTCAACTCCTACGAGCAGTACTTC.

Worth noting for this clonotype: A read error may explain this, as a much larger clone is one base away. The rearrangement links TRBV28 to TRBJ1-1; no reliable D call. The V gene's germline CDR1 is MDHEN and CDR2 SYDVKM. The CDR3 runs 11 residues. V was trimmed by 7 bases and J by 1 base, leaving 4 bases between them. The CDR3 region is CASIGNTEAFF. CDR3 coding DNA: TGTGCCAGCATAGGGAACACTGAAGCTTTCTTT.

As concerns this clonotype: Just one base apart from a much larger clone, this may be a read error. The chain employs TRBV20-1 and TRBJ2-1; the match to TRBD1 covers 7 bases. The CDR3 loop spans 13 amino acids. The trim removed 6 bases at V and 10 bases at J, leaving 12 bases unmatched. Germline lookup yields CDR1 DFQATT and CDR2 SNEGSKA (reference sequence). CDR3 sequence reads: CSAYPGDSYEQFF. The DNA of the CDR3 is TGCAGTGCCTACCCAGGGGACAGCTACGAGCAGTTCTTC.

This clonotype was recorded many times. The chain has TRBV12-3 or TRBV12-4 and TRBJ1-2, with 8 nucleotides matching TRBD1. The junction had 2 bases not matched to a gene; V was cut back by 6 bases and J by 2 bases. CDR3 length: 13 residues. DNA of the CDR3: TGTGCCAGCAGGGACAGGGTAAACTATGGCTACACCTTC. This translates into CASRDRVNYGYTF.

The table lists this clonotype with a few counts. The V call is TRBV25-1, the J call TRBJ2-5; TRBD2 agrees at 14 bases. This CDR3 region has 15 residues. Germline V gene sequence: CDR1 MGHDK, CDR2 SYGVNS. V was pared by 6 bases and J by 5 bases, with 5 bases of the junction left unmatched. The CDR3 bases are TGTGCCAGCAGGCGACTAGCGGGAGGGCCTGAGACCCAGTACTTC. This gives the protein CASRRLAGGPETQYF. Full variable domain (missing parts from reference TRBV25-1 and TRBJ2-5): EADIYQTPRYLVIGTGKKITLECSQTMGHDKMYWYQQDPGMELHLIHYSYGVNSTEKGDLSSESTVSRIRTEHFPLTLESARPSHTSQYLCASRRLAGGPETQYFGPGTRLLVL.

This clonotype was found many times. The chain links TRBV2 to TRBJ1-2; tentative D call: TRBD1 (5 bases). The CDR3 loop spans 17 amino acids. The germline V gene encodes CDR1 SNHLY and CDR2 FYNNEI. Trimming shortened V by 5 bases and J by 4 bases, and 23 bases separated the two germline ends. The CDR3 sequence: CASSPRTPVDYRYGYTF. CDR3 bases: TGTGCCAGCAGTCCCCGGACACCTGTGGACTATCGCTATGGCTACACCTTC. The full variable domain, completed using reference TRBV2 and TRBJ1-2, is EPEVTQTPSHQVTQMGQEVILRCVPISNHLYFYWYRQILGQKVEFLVSFYNNEISEKSEIFDDQFSVERPDGSNFTLKIRSTKLEDSAMYFCASSPRTPVDYRYGYTFGSGTRLTVV.

This clonotype was seen many times. Germline and junction disagree at one end, which may indicate a read error. The chain has TRBV19 and TRBJ1-2; TRBD1 matches 7 bases. The CDR3 runs to 12 residues. Germline V CDR1 and CDR2: LNHDA, SQIVND (reference sequence). CDR3 in amino acids: CASSTGDYGYTF. The CDR3 nucleotides read TGCGCCAGCAGCACAGGGGACTATGGCTACACCTTC.

Concerning this clonotype: One junction end disagrees with the germline gene, perhaps due to a read error. The chain recombines TRBV28 with TRBJ2-7; the D gene is possibly TRBD2 (5 bases). Germline loops: CDR1 MDHEN, CDR2 SYDVKM. The CDR3 covers 13 residues. This CDR3 is CASSHQDSYEQCF. Here the CDR3 DNA reads TGTGCCAGCAGTCACCAGGACTCCTACGAGCAGTGCTTC.

This clonotype was seen repeatedly, ten times or more. This chain uses TRBV28 with TRBJ2-7; D is uncertain. Germline V gene sequence: CDR1 MDHEN, CDR2 SYDVKM. Trimming left V 6 bases short and J 2 bases short, with 14 bases between. The CDR3 has 14 amino acids. The CDR3 DNA is TGTGCCAGCAGACCCGGACGGCTCCCCTACGAGCAGTACTTC. Amino acids: CASRPGRLPYEQYF. The variable domain in full, completed from reference TRBV28 and TRBJ2-7, reads DVKVTQSSRYLVKRTGEKVFLECVQDMDHENMFWYRQDPGLGLRLIYFSYDVKMKEKGDIPEGYSVSREKKERFSLILESASTNQTSMYLCASRPGRLPYEQYFGPGTRLTVT.

Many counts were recorded for this clonotype. Sequence at one end of the junction differs from germline and may be a read error. The chain has TRBV5-1 and TRBJ2-7; 7 bases match TRBD1. CDR3 size: 14 residues. The germline gives CDR1 SGHRS, CDR2 YFSETQ. The CDR3 sequence: CASSWGQGVYEQYF. CDR3 nucleotide sequence: TGTGCCAGCAGTTGGGGGCAGGGGGTCTACGAGCAGTACTTC. Using reference TRBV5-1 and TRBJ2-7 for the parts outside the CDR3, the full variable domain is KAGVTQTPRYLIKTRGQQVTLSCSPISGHRSVSWYQQTPGQGLQFLFEYFSETQRNKGNFPGRFSGRQFSNSRSEMNVSTLELGDSALYLCASSWGQGVYEQYFGPGTRLTVT.

About this clonotype: A much larger clone differs by one base, so this may be a read error. This rearrangement joins TRBV2 to TRBJ1-5; maybe TRBD1 (6 bases). V lost 4 bases, J lost 11 bases, and 21 bases lay in between. This CDR3 spans 15 amino acids. Germline CDR1 and CDR2: SNHLY and FYNNEI. CDR3 coding DNA: TGTGCCAGCAGTGCCCAGGGCAGGGGACGGGGGTCCCAGCATTTT. It encodes CASSAQGRGRGSQHF. Using reference TRBV2 and TRBJ1-5 for the parts outside the CDR3, the full variable domain is EPEVTQTPSHQVTQMGQEVILRCVPISNHLYFYWYRQILGQKVEFLVSFYNNEISEKSEIFDDQFSVERPDGSNFTLKIRSTKLEDSAMYFCASSAQGRGRGSQHFGDGTRLSIL.

This clonotype was observed at least ten times. The chain couples TRBV11-2 to TRBJ2-7, with D perhaps matching TRBD1 (5 bases). CDR1 SGHAT and CDR2 FQNNGV come from the germline V gene. The CDR3 is 12 residues long. The germline V and J ends were trimmed by 3 bases and 4 bases, with 7 bases remaining between them. CDR3 amino acids: CASSFKGYEQYF. The CDR3 nucleotides read TGTGCCAGCAGCTTCAAGGGGTACGAGCAGTACTTC.

The chain links TRBV10-3 to TRBJ2-6; D might be TRBD1 (5 bases). Per the germline V gene, CDR1 is ENHRY and CDR2 is SYGVKD. CDR3 size: 14 residues. With 11 bases removed from V and 1 base from J, the gap between germline ends came to 12 bases. CDR3 sequence reads: CASVGESGANVLTF. The DNA for the CDR3 is TGTGCCTCAGTAGGGGAATCTGGGGCCAACGTCCTGACTTTC.

This clonotype has more than one count but fewer than ten. This chain uses TRBV20-1 with TRBJ1-6; 9 bases map to TRBD1. Trimming removed 5 bases from V and 12 bases from J; junction bases left unmatched: 14. Germline loops: CDR1 DFQATT, CDR2 SNEGSKA (reference sequence). The CDR3 covers 15 residues. CDR3 in DNA: TGCAGTGCTGATTCCGGGACAGGGAGATCTGGACCCCTCCACTTT. Its protein is CSADSGTGRSGPLHF.

The gene calls are TRBV5-1 and TRBJ2-1; possibly TRBD2 for D (6 bases). V was clipped by 0 bases and J by 0 bases, with 13 bases between them. CDR1 and CDR2 from the germline V gene are SGHRS and YFSETQ. The CDR3 loop spans 17 amino acids. CDR3 residues: CASSLAGGRSSYNEQFF. The CDR3 DNA is TGCGCCAGCAGCTTGGCCGGGGGAAGGAGCTCCTACAATGAGCAGTTCTTC.

V usage is TRBV29-1 and J usage is TRBJ2-5; 10 bases agree with TRBD2. The germline V gene has CDR1 SQVTM and CDR2 ANQGSEA. J was trimmed by 2 bases and V by 8 bases; bases with no gene match: 8. The CDR3 is 14 residues long. The CDR3 spells CSPRVAGGQETQYF. The CDR3 DNA follows: TGCAGCCCTAGGGTAGCGGGAGGACAAGAGACCCAGTACTTC.

The chain recombines TRBV5-5 with TRBJ2-3; 7 nucleotides agree with TRBD2. Germline assignment: CDR1 SGHKS and CDR2 YYEKEE (reference sequence). The CDR3 runs to 15 residues. The trim removed 4 bases at V and 1 base at J, leaving 6 bases unmatched. CDR3 DNA sequence: TGTGCCAGCAGCGTAACTAGCGAGGGCACAGATACGCAGTATTTT. It translates to CASSVTSEGTDTQYF.

The CDR3 loop reads CATSGPGQGALSGANVLTF. The CDR3 region has the DNA TGTGCCACCAGTGGACCGGGACAGGGGGCCCTCTCTGGGGCCAACGTCCTGACTTTC. This chain uses TRBV24-1 with TRBJ2-6; TRBD1 matches 12 bases. In germline, CDR1 is KGHDR, CDR2 SFDVKD. V lost 5 bases to trimming and J lost 0 bases; unmatched junction nucleotides: 7. There are 19 residues in the CDR3.